These T cell receptor beta chains were read from a single sample in a study of Ad26.COV2.S vaccination and SARS-CoV-2 variants. Clones were read by immunoSEQ multiplex PCR, and TCRdb kept only the in-frame ones, dropping some. The table records more than 250,000 clones, about 90% of them present only once. This sample comprised peripheral blood, obtained in a trial of Ad26.COV2.S vaccine versus placebo. These receptors originate from a person between 18 and 65 years old who received the Ad26.COV2.S COVID-19 vaccine or a placebo. The CDR3 runs from the conserved cysteine through the conserved F or W. The D gene is left open where the match is weak. Expanded clones are given a class, and other clones once, few, many or no size at all.

TRBV6-6	.	.	TRBJ1-1	TGTGCCAGCAGTTACTCGAGTGCAGGGGTACCTGAAGCTTTCTTT	CASSYSSAGVPEAFF
TRBV9	.	.	TRBJ1-2	TGTGCCAGCAGCGCAGGGGCGGACTATGGCTACACCTTC	CASSAGADYGYTF
TRBV18	.	.	TRBJ1-2	TGTGCCAGCTCACCAGTTGCAGGGGTCGGCTATGGCTACACCTTC	CASSPVAGVGYGYTF
TRBV28	TRBD1	.	TRBJ2-2	TGTGCCAGTGAGAACAGGGGGCCGAACACCGGGGAGCTGTTTTTT	CASENRGPNTGELFF
TRBV10-3	.	.	TRBJ2-1	TGTGCCATCAGTCCTCGCTATGGGAATGAGCAGTTCTTC	CAISPRYGNEQFF
TRBV28	.	.	TRBJ1-3	TGTGCCAGCAGTTTCGGGACACGAGGCCAGGGAAACACCATATATTTT	CASSFGTRGQGNTIYF
TRBV12-3/TRBV12-4	TRBD2	.	TRBJ2-1	TGTGCCAGCAGTTTAGCAGGGACTAGCGGGGAGTTCTTC	CASSLAGTSGEFF
TRBV19	.	.	TRBJ1-2	TGTGCCAGTAGTATAGGGGGGTTGGCTAACTATGGCTACACCTTC	CASSIGGLANYGYTF
TRBV4-1	.	once	TRBJ1-4	TGCGCCAGCAGCCAAGGGTCCGGGCCCCCATGGGATGAAAAACTGTTTTTT	CASSQGSGPPWDEKLFF
TRBV11-2	.	.	TRBJ2-5	TGTGCCAGCAGCTTATTTTCGTCCAGCGCGGAGACCCAGTACTTC	CASSLFSSSAETQYF
TRBV9	.	.	TRBJ1-6	TGTGCCAGCAGCGTAGCTTTTCTCGGGTCACCCCTCCACTTT	CASSVAFLGSPLHF
TRBV27	.	.	TRBJ1-2	TGTGCCAGCAGTCGTAACAGGGCCCATCCAGATGGCTACACCTTC	CASSRNRAHPDGYTF
TRBV4-1	.	.	TRBJ1-5	TGCGCCAGCAGCCCGATTGGGGAGGGAGGAGGTCAGCCCCAGCATTTT	CASSPIGEGGGQPQHF
TRBV4-1	.	.	TRBJ2-2	TGCGCCAGCAGCCTGATCGGGGGTGCCGGGGAGCTGTTTTTT	CASSLIGGAGELFF
TRBV28	.	.	TRBJ2-1	TGTGCCAGCAGCCTCCTCTCCAGTGAGCAGTTCTTC	CASSLLSSEQFF
TRBV19	TRBD2	.	TRBJ2-1	TGTGCCACCAAGACTAGCGGGAGGGCCAATGAGCAGTTCTTC	CATKTSGRANEQFF
TRBV12-3/TRBV12-4	.	.	TRBJ2-7	TGTGCCAGCAGTCTGTCAAGGCCCCACGAGCAGTACTTC	CASSLSRPHEQYF
TRBV19	.	once	TRBJ1-1	TGTGCCAGTAGGCGACAGGATGGGTACACTGAAGCTTTCTTT	CASRRQDGYTEAFF
TRBV7-9	.	.	TRBJ1-2	TGTGCCACCGCTCCTTCGGACCGACGAGAGGGGTATGGCTACACCTTC	CATAPSDRREGYGYTF
TRBV12-3/TRBV12-4	.	.	TRBJ1-1	TGTGCCAGCAGTTTTTCGCAGGAAGCTTTCTTT	CASSFSQEAFF
TRBV19	.	.	TRBJ1-5	TGTGCCAGTAGTATAGTGGGGGCCGGAGGCAATCAGCCCCAGCATTTT	CASSIVGAGGNQPQHF
TRBV12-5	TRBD1	.	TRBJ1-4	TGTGCTAGTGGTTTAGGGGGCAGTGGTGAAAAACTGTTTTTT	CASGLGGSGEKLFF
TRBV7-4	TRBD1	.	TRBJ1-1	TGTGCCAGCAGCCCTCCCCCGACAGGGGGCGGAGTAGCTGAAGCTTTCTTT	CASSPPPTGGGVAEAFF
TRBV28	.	.	TRBJ2-7	TGTGCCAGCAGCCCGGGACCCGAGACCGAGCAGTACTTC	CASSPGPETEQYF
TRBV30	TRBD2	.	TRBJ2-2	TGTGCCTGGAGTGTGGGACTAGCGGGAGGGCCCTCTGGCACCGGGGAGCTGTTTTTT	CAWSVGLAGGPSGTGELFF
TRBV6-5	.	.	TRBJ2-1	TGTGCCAGCAGGAGGGGCGTAAATACCTACAATGAGCAGTTCTTC	CASRRGVNTYNEQFF
TRBV2	TRBD2	.	TRBJ2-3	TGTGCCAGCAGTGGGCTAGCGGGGGGTGATACGCAGTATTTT	CASSGLAGGDTQYF
TRBV2	.	.	TRBJ1-4	TGTGCCAGCAAACGGGAGGAGATTAATGAAAAACTGTTTTTT	CASKREEINEKLFF
TRBV10-3	TRBD2	.	TRBJ2-3	TGTGCCATCAGTGCCGGGGGGGACTCCTACACAGATACGCAGTATTTT	CAISAGGDSYTDTQYF
TRBV7-2	.	.	TRBJ1-3	TGTGCCAGCAGCTTAGAGGCTGGAAACACCATATATTTT	CASSLEAGNTIYF